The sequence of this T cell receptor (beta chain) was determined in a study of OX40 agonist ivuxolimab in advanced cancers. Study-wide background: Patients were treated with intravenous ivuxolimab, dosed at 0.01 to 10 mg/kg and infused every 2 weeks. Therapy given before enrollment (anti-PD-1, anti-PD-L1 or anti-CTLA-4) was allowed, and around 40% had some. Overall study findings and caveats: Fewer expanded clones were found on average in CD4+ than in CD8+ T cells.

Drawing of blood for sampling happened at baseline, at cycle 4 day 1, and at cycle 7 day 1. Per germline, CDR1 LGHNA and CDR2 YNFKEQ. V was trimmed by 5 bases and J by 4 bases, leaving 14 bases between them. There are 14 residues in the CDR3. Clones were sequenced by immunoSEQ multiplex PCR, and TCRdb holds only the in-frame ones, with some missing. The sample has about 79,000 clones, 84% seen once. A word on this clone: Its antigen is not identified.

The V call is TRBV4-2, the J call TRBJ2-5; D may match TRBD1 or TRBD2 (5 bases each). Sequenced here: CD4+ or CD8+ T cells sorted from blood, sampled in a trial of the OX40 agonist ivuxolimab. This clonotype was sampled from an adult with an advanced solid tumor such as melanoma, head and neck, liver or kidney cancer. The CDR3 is CASSKGRQGETQYF. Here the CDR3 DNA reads TGTGCCAGCAGCAAGGGACGCCAGGGAGAGACCCAGTACTTC.